A selection of T cell receptor beta chains follows, all from one sample in a study of blood T cell repertoires in COVID-19. The assay was immunoSEQ multiplex PCR, and TCRdb's table has in-frame clones only and misses some. The data contain 150,000 to 200,000 clones, 88% of them seen just once; the ten biggest clones take up about 4.4%. Sequencing was done on a sample of peripheral blood. The receptor source for this set is a human donor in a cohort sampled during active COVID-19. CDR3s include the opening cysteine and the closing phenylalanine or tryptophan. A D gene is named only where the DNA matches it firmly. Clone size appears in some rows only: once, few, many, or a class for an expanded clone.

cdr3_aa | cdr3_nt | j_call | v_call | clone_size | d_call
CASSAGNTIYF | TGTGCCAGCAGTGCAGGAAACACCATATATTTT | TRBJ1-3 | TRBV2 | . | .
CATSRGGAFLSGNTIYF | TGTGCCACCAGCAGAGGAGGAGCTTTCCTCTCTGGAAACACCATATATTTT | TRBJ1-3 | TRBV15 | . | .
CASSPDGGLSYNEQFF | TGCGCCAGCAGCCCAGATGGAGGGCTCTCCTACAATGAGCAGTTCTTC | TRBJ2-1 | TRBV5-1 | . | .
CAWSRGGAQPQHF | TGTGCCTGGAGTAGAGGGGGTGCTCAGCCCCAGCATTTT | TRBJ1-5 | TRBV30 | . | .
CASSLGGPYEQYF | TGTGCCAGCAGTTTAGGAGGGCCCTACGAGCAGTACTTC | TRBJ2-7 | TRBV27 | . | .
CASSRGAQETQYF | TGTGCCAGCAGCCGGGGGGCCCAAGAGACCCAGTACTTC | TRBJ2-5 | TRBV7-2 | . | .
CASSEHSRGRRSYEQYF | TGTGCCAGCAGTGAGCACTCTCGCGGGAGAAGATCCTACGAGCAGTACTTC | TRBJ2-7 | TRBV6-1 | . | TRBD2
CASKSQGSRNTEAFF | TGTGCCAGCAAATCGCAGGGCAGTAGGAACACTGAAGCTTTCTTT | TRBJ1-1 | TRBV2 | . | .
CASSQQGSYYQPQHF | TGTGCCAGCAGCCAACAGGGGAGCTATTATCAGCCCCAGCATTTT | TRBJ1-5 | TRBV28 | . | TRBD1
CASSPPRQGAGEQYF | TGTGCCAGCAGCCCGCCGAGACAGGGGGCGGGGGAGCAGTACTTC | TRBJ2-7 | TRBV11-1 | . | TRBD1
CASSLLDGNPGNTIYF | TGTGCCAGCTCACTACTAGACGGAAACCCTGGAAACACCATATATTTT | TRBJ1-3 | TRBV18 | . | .
CASSSPPGDKWINEQFF | TGTGCCAGCAGCTCCCCACCGGGAGACAAATGGATCAATGAGCAGTTCTTC | TRBJ2-1 | TRBV5-6 | . | .
CASSLPALGEQFF | TGTGCCAGCAGTTTACCCGCCCTCGGGGAGCAGTTCTTC | TRBJ2-1 | TRBV12-3/TRBV12-4 | . | .
CASSLAGNEQFF | TGTGCCAGCAGTTTGGCGGGCAATGAGCAGTTCTTC | TRBJ2-1 | TRBV12-3/TRBV12-4 | . | .
CASRTGGGRRLEKLFF | TGTGCCAGCAGGACAGGGGGCGGGAGGAGGCTCGAAAAACTGTTTTTT | TRBJ1-4 | TRBV28 | . | TRBD1
CASSLATDTSYEQYF | TGTGCCAGCAGCTTAGCCACCGACACTTCCTACGAGCAGTACTTC | TRBJ2-7 | TRBV7-2 | . | .
CASSIRGKRDEQYF | TGTGCCAGCAGTATACGGGGTAAGCGAGACGAGCAGTACTTC | TRBJ2-7 | TRBV6-5 | . | .
CASSLKRANTGELFF | TGTGCCAGCAGCTTGAAACGCGCGAACACCGGGGAGCTGTTTTTT | TRBJ2-2 | TRBV5-6 | . | .
CASSFDRGPGNTIYF | TGTGCCAGCAGCTTTGACAGGGGGCCCGGAAACACCATATATTTT | TRBJ1-3 | TRBV5-4 | . | TRBD1
CASSVGAGGPVGELFF | TGTGCCAGCAGTGTCGGTGCGGGGGGGCCGGTCGGGGAGCTGTTTTTT | TRBJ2-2 | TRBV5-4 | once | TRBD2
CASTRTANSYEQYF | TGTGCCAGCACGAGAACAGCAAACTCCTACGAGCAGTACTTC | TRBJ2-7 | TRBV11-2 | . | .
CASSQGHNNEKLFF | TGTGCCAGCAGCCAGGGACATAATAATGAAAAACTGTTTTTT | TRBJ1-4 | TRBV5-4 | . | .
CASSLDPIGQGLVYGYTF | TGCGCCAGCAGCTTGGATCCCATAGGGCAGGGCTTGGTCTATGGCTACACCTTC | TRBJ1-2 | TRBV5-1 | . | .
CASSPDKYPLHF | TGTGCCAGCAGTCCGGACAAATACCCCCTCCACTTT | TRBJ1-6 | TRBV12-3/TRBV12-4 | . | .
CASSGDPDNYNSPLHF | TGTGCCAGCAGCGGAGACCCGGACAATTATAATTCACCCCTCCACTTT | TRBJ1-6 | TRBV6-6 | . | .
CAIRQGMGQPQHF | TGTGCCATCAGACAGGGAATGGGTCAGCCCCAGCATTTT | TRBJ1-5 | TRBV10-3 | once | .
CSAGTSYEQYF | TGCAGTGCTGGGACTAGCTACGAGCAGTACTTC | TRBJ2-7 | TRBV20-1 | . | TRBD2
CASSLAPGRPLHF | TGCGCCAGCAGCTTGGCCCCAGGGAGGCCCCTCCACTTT | TRBJ1-6 | TRBV5-1 | once | .
CASSRGTSALYEQYF | TGTGCCAGCAGTCGTGGGACTAGCGCTCTCTACGAGCAGTACTTC | TRBJ2-7 | TRBV6-5 | . | TRBD2
CASSEQNTEAFF | TGTGCCAGCAGTGAACAGAACACTGAAGCTTTCTTT | TRBJ1-1 | TRBV2 | . | .
CASSGDRTGPSYGFGYTF | TGTGCCAGCAGCGGTGATAGGACAGGGCCGAGCTATGGATTTGGCTACACCTTC | TRBJ1-2 | TRBV5-6 | few | TRBD1
CASSPQTGYNYGYTF | TGTGCCAGCAGCCCCCAAACAGGATATAACTATGGCTACACCTTC | TRBJ1-2 | TRBV28 | . | .
CASSQDRGWETQYF | TGCGCCAGCAGCCAAGACCGGGGTTGGGAGACCCAGTACTTC | TRBJ2-5 | TRBV4-3 | . | .
CASSSQGGQGEKLFF | TGTGCCAGCAGTTCCCAGGGGGGACAAGGCGAAAAACTGTTTTTT | TRBJ1-4 | TRBV28 | . | TRBD1
CASRLGQEPNQPQHF | TGCGCCAGCAGATTGGGACAGGAGCCCAATCAGCCCCAGCATTTT | TRBJ1-5 | TRBV5-1 | . | TRBD1
CASSPAPGQGSPLHF | TGTGCCAGCAGCCCGGCCCCGGGACAGGGTTCACCCCTCCACTTT | TRBJ1-6 | TRBV11-2 | . | TRBD1
CASSYEGAYGYTF | TGTGCCAGCAGTTACGAGGGGGCCTATGGCTACACCTTC | TRBJ1-2 | TRBV6-5 | . | TRBD1
CASSSAGVQFF | TGTGCCAGCAGCTCGGCGGGCGTTCAGTTCTTC | TRBJ2-1 | TRBV5-6 | . | .
CASSLQGSSGNTGELFF | TGCGCCAGCAGCTTACAGGGATCTTCCGGGAACACCGGGGAGCTGTTTTTT | TRBJ2-2 | TRBV5-1 | . | .
CASSLGVYYEQYF | TGCGCCAGCAGCTTGGGAGTTTACTACGAGCAGTACTTC | TRBJ2-7 | TRBV5-1 | . | .
CASSKPGSGYTF | TGTGCCAGCAGTAAGCCGGGATCGGGCTACACCTTC | TRBJ1-2 | TRBV6-2/TRBV6-3 | . | .
CASSLLGQGLSYEQYF | TGTGCCAGCAGCTTACTAGGACAGGGGCTCTCCTACGAGCAGTACTTC | TRBJ2-7 | TRBV7-8 | . | TRBD1
CASSLRTSTDTQYF | TGTGCCAGCAGCTTAAGAACTAGCACAGATACGCAGTATTTT | TRBJ2-3 | TRBV13 | . | .
CASRPRGRGSNQPQHF | TGTGCCAGCAGACCCAGGGGAAGGGGTAGCAATCAGCCCCAGCATTTT | TRBJ1-5 | TRBV2 | . | .
CSVALSGRRGEQFF | TGCAGCGTTGCTCTTAGCGGGAGGCGGGGTGAGCAGTTCTTC | TRBJ2-1 | TRBV29-1 | . | TRBD2
CASSLNGQGGWFF | TGTGCCAGCAGTTTGAATGGACAGGGTGGGTGGTTCTTC | TRBJ2-1 | TRBV27 | . | TRBD1
CASSPVQGGGQPQHF | TGTGCCAGCTCACCTGTGCAGGGGGGCGGTCAGCCCCAGCATTTT | TRBJ1-5 | TRBV18 | . | TRBD1
CASSYSGGSSYEQYF | TGTGCCAGCAGTTACTCGGGCGGGTCCTCCTACGAGCAGTACTTC | TRBJ2-7 | TRBV6-6 | . | .
CASSGSGQVANYGYTF | TGTGCCAGCAGTGGGTCAGGACAGGTAGCTAACTATGGCTACACCTTC | TRBJ1-2 | TRBV6-1 | . | TRBD1
CASRSTGMGTEAFF | TGTGCCAGCAGATCGACAGGGATGGGCACTGAAGCTTTCTTT | TRBJ1-1 | TRBV6-5 | . | TRBD1
CASCSGSLGRRGNTIYF | TGCGCCAGCTGTTCCGGGAGCCTCGGACGGAGGGGAAACACCATATATTTT | TRBJ1-3 | TRBV5-1 | . | .
CASSLAGLRGTQYF | TGTGCCAGCAGCTTAGCGGGGTTGCGGGGGACCCAGTACTTC | TRBJ2-5 | TRBV11-1 | . | .